What follows is one T cell receptor beta chain and its context. Its recognized antigen is unknown. No base qualities exist here, and no much larger clone lies one base off it. TCR cDNA was synthesized by 5'RACE template switching, which introduced a universal primer site and unique molecular identifiers. Priming of cDNA synthesis was performed from both the TCR alpha and TCR beta constant segments. Libraries were amplified in two PCR steps, with sample barcodes and sequencing adapters added in the second step. Sequencing of libraries was performed on Illumina HiSeq 2500 (2x100 bp) or NovaSeq (2x150 bp). Per the source publication's procedure: Demultiplexing of reads and collapsing into UMI consensus sequences were performed with MIGEC, and V(D)J alignment was carried out with MiXCR. Vaccine-responding clonotypes were identified with edgeR using replicate PBMC samples, with FDR below 0.01 and a log2 fold change above 5 up to day 15 being required. Bulk clonotypes were assigned CD4 or CD8 identity according to which sequenced CD4 or CD8 repertoire held them at higher abundance. TCRdb trimmed the raw reads at Q25, called clones with MiXCR and kept productive beta chains. Rows with one shared CDR3 protein collapse into an entry with the most common genes and DNA. The V and J calls were determined by TCRdb, not by the authors. Recorded for this sample are more than 350,000 distinct CDR3 sequences; 11% of them occurred a single time. The ten top clones hold around 18% of the sample.

This entry belongs to a study of T cells after yellow fever vaccination (dated by TCRdb to about 2019). Looking at the study overall: Libraries from fractions with low cell numbers were prepared with the SMART-Seq v4 Ultra Low Input RNA kit. To track T-cell clones before and after primary and booster YFV17D yellow fever vaccination, bulk TCR alpha and beta repertoires were sequenced longitudinally. Two healthy male donors, one aged 18 to 29 and one aged 30 to 40 years, made up the cohort. Blood was drawn at multiple timepoints before and after primary and secondary immunization, with bulk PBMC replicates and cell subsets isolated.

The treatment or condition label for this specimen denotes: live attenuated yellow fever vaccine strain. At each blood-draw timepoint, two biological replicates of bulk PBMCs were collected. PBMCs were isolated from peripheral blood using a standard Ficoll-Paque protocol. RNA was extracted with TriZol from bulk PBMCs, CD4 and CD8 fractions, and dextramer-positive and dextramer-negative fractions. Spanning cysteine to phenylalanine, the CDR3 consists of 14 amino acids. This entry keeps only the CDR3 DNA: 42 bases, framed from base 1. Deletion took 4 bases off V and 3 bases off J, with a span of 11 bases between the germline ends. CDR1 is given as SGDLS and CDR2 as YYNGEE, both from the germline V gene. Study-wide findings and limitations: After the booster, most clones that had expanded after primary vaccination were detected again (over 95% of CD4 and around 88% of CD8), suggesting broad maintenance of memory. Compared with the primary T-cell response, the secondary T-cell response was faster but weaker, reaching its peak on day 5 rather than on day 15. Only two donors were included in the study, so the extent to which the findings can be generalized is limited. Computational filtering was needed because FACS-sorted repertoires could contain abundant contaminating clonotypes from the bulk population. A small share of clonotypes occurred in both CD4 and CD8 compartments, likely arising from convergent recombination.

This sequence uses TRBV9 and TRBJ2-1; too little of a D gene remains to name it. This receptor was obtained from a man between 18 and 29 years old who received the YFV17D yellow fever vaccine. The sample in question was PBMCs, obtained on the day of the first yellow fever vaccination. The CDR3 loop reads CASSSTGLYNEQFF. The base sequence is TGTGCCAGCAGCTCGACGGGCCTCTACAATGAGCAGTTCTTC.